Shown below are 13 T cell receptor beta chains from a single sample sequenced in a study of CD8 T cell repertoires and HIV-1 epitope variants. Assay used: immunoSEQ multiplex PCR; TCRdb lists only in-frame clones, some missing. In the table there are 6,000 or so clones, around 64% of which are singletons. These TCRs are of unknown antigen specificity. Specimen: cultured CD8+ T cells derived from PBMCs. These receptors were collected from a male donor with HIV.

The genes are TRBV15 and TRBJ1-5; D is unclear. V was pared by 3 bases and J by 2 bases, with 8 bases between. The CDR3 length is 14 residues. CDR1 is LNHNV, CDR2 YYDKDF, per germline (reference sequence). CDR3 residues: CATSSSAGNQPQHF. As DNA, the CDR3 is TGTGCCACCAGCAGCAGTGCGGGCAATCAGCCCCAGCATTTT.

By share, this clone ranks as medium-sized. V and J are TRBV25-1 and TRBJ2-7; the match to TRBD1 covers 9 bases. Germline V gives CDR1 MGHDK, CDR2 SYGVNS. Trimming at V came to 5 bases and at J to 2 bases, leaving 13 bases not matched to a gene. The CDR3 covers 17 residues. The CDR3 is CASSSDRWDRETYEQYF. CDR3 coding DNA: TGTGCCAGCAGTAGTGACCGATGGGACAGGGAAACCTACGAGCAGTACTTC.

The V and J genes are TRBV9 and TRBJ1-2, with TRBD1 identical over 8 bases. The CDR3 is 12 residues long. Germline values: CDR1 SGDLS, CDR2 YYNGEE. J lost 5 bases, V lost 6 bases, and 3 bases had no gene match. The CDR3 DNA is TGTGCCAGCAACCAGGGGGCTTATGGCTACACCTTC. Translated, it gives CASNQGAYGYTF.

The chain is built from TRBV5-4 and TRBJ2-1, with D perhaps TRBD2 (5 bases). V gave up 4 bases and J gave up 5 bases, with 16 bases separating them. The CDR3 length is 15 residues. Per the germline V gene, CDR1 is SGHNT and CDR2 is YYREEE (reference sequence). The DNA for the CDR3 is TGTGCCAGCAGCGTGTGGTCACTAGAAGACAATGAGCAGTTCTTC. It yields the protein CASSVWSLEDNEQFF.

This rearrangement joins TRBV19 to TRBJ2-5; D unclear. V was shortened by 6 bases and J by 2 bases, with 4 bases between the two germline ends. The CDR3 extends over 11 amino acids. Germline CDR1 and CDR2: LNHDA and SQIVND (reference sequence). CDR3 protein: CASRGQETQYF. The CDR3 DNA sequence: TGTGCCAGTAGAGGACAAGAGACCCAGTACTTC.

This clone appeared a few times. The genes are TRBV9 and TRBJ2-1; D call uncertain. There are 14 residues in the CDR3. Germline values: CDR1 SGDLS, CDR2 YYNGEE. V was clipped by 0 bases and J by 6 bases, with 10 bases between them. The chain's CDR3 is CASSVDPAGNEQFF. The CDR3 nucleotides are TGTGCCAGCAGCGTAGACCCAGCCGGCAATGAGCAGTTCTTC.

This chain links TRBV9 with TRBJ1-3; 7 bases are shared with TRBD1. CDR3 length: 14 residues. V lost 0 bases and J lost 6; bases outside the gene matches: 3. Germline V gene lookup returns CDR1 SGDLS and CDR2 YYNGEE. The CDR3 is CASSVEGGENTIYF. The CDR3, as DNA: TGTGCCAGCAGCGTAGAAGGGGGCGAAAACACCATATATTTT.

In this sample, this clone turned up a few times. CDR3 amino acids: CASSQGHTGYYEQYF. DNA of the CDR3: TGTGCCAGCAGCCAAGGCCACACAGGGTACTACGAGCAGTACTTC. The chain is built from TRBV14 and TRBJ2-7, with a weak D call TRBD1 (6 bases). Germline CDR1 is SGHDN and CDR2 is FVKESK. Trimming took 1 base from V and 3 from J, leaving 13 bases between them. The CDR3 is 15 residues long.

This clone has a handful of counts. CDR3 DNA sequence: TGTGCCAGCAGCTTAGTTCTAGCGGGACCCGACTCCTACGAGCAGTACTTC. Translation: CASSLVLAGPDSYEQYF. The V gene is TRBV7-8, the J gene TRBJ2-7; 9 bases align to TRBD2. CDR1 SGHVS and CDR2 FQNEAQ come from the germline V gene. J lost 0 bases, V lost 1 base, and 7 bases had no gene match. The CDR3 has 17 amino acids.

The J gene is TRBJ1-1, the V gene TRBV28; D is unresolved. The germline V gene encodes CDR1 MDHEN and CDR2 SYDVKM. This CDR3 comprises 12 residues. V lost 7 bases and J lost 1, with 7 bases in between. The CDR3 DNA reads TGTGCCAGCACATTGGGGAACACTGAAGCTTTCTTT. Translating gives CASTLGNTEAFF.

The J gene is TRBJ2-3, the V gene TRBV5-1, with D perhaps TRBD2 (5 bases). This CDR3 region has 15 residues. With 2 bases removed from V and 2 bases from J, the gap between germline ends came to 12 bases. Germline values: CDR1 SGHRS, CDR2 YFSETQ. CDR3 nucleotide sequence: TGCGCCAGCAGCTTCGGTCTAGCCCTCACAGATACGCAGTATTTT. Its protein product is CASSFGLALTDTQYF.

The J gene is TRBJ1-1, the V gene TRBV19; 8 nucleotides agree with TRBD1. Trimming removed 4 bases from V and 5 bases from J; junction bases left unmatched: 9. This CDR3 comprises 15 residues. CDR1 LNHDA and CDR2 SQIVND come from the germline V gene (reference sequence). The CDR3 is CASSSGQGVDTEAFF. CDR3 nucleotide sequence: TGTGCCAGTAGTAGTGGACAGGGAGTTGATACTGAAGCTTTCTTT.

This chain links TRBV27 with TRBJ2-7, with 9 positions matching TRBD1. This CDR3 has 14 residues. Germline assignment: CDR1 MNHEY and CDR2 SMNVEV (reference sequence). Trimming took 3 bases from V and 7 from J; bases not matched to a gene: 7. The CDR3 nucleotides are TGTGCCAGCAGTTTTGCGGGGACAGGGAGGGAGCAGTACTTC. The encoded protein is CASSFAGTGREQYF.